The 11 T cell receptor beta chains below all came from one sample that was sequenced in a study. TCRdb itself ran the 5' RACE reads through MiXCR, one entry per CDR3 protein. The sample includes nearly 40,000 distinct CDR3 sequences, about 19% of them seen just once. The sequenced sample was naive CD4+ T cells sorted from a lymph node. Sample subset: naive CD4+ T cells, CD4+CD45RA+CD25-. The receptors were gathered from a female donor with breast cancer.

In this sample, this clonotype is medium-sized (0.01 to 0.1%). The chain joins TRBV10-3 to TRBJ1-5, with 7 bases aligning to TRBD1. Looked up from germline, CDR1 is ENHRY and CDR2 is SYGVKD. The CDR3 contains 16 residues. The ends lost 5 bases at V and 0 bases at J; junction bases unmatched: 7. CDR3 protein: CAISSRGSGSNQPQHF. The CDR3 DNA sequence: TGTGCCATCAGTTCCAGGGGGAGTGGTAGCAATCAGCCCCAGCATTTT.

This clonotype was detected a few times. V usage is TRBV12-3 or TRBV12-4 and J usage is TRBJ1-1; 9 nucleotides line up with TRBD1. The V and J ends lost 5 bases and 4 bases, in that order; junction bases with no gene match: 5. The CDR3 runs 14 residues. The CDR3 reads CASSRTGESTEAFF. For the CDR3, the DNA is TGTGCCAGCAGTCGGACAGGGGAGAGCACTGAAGCTTTCTTT.

This clonotype was counted ten times or more. This sequence joins TRBV10-3 and TRBJ1-3; 7 nucleotides align to TRBD1. This CDR3 region has 14 residues. The V gene end was trimmed by 3 bases and the J gene end by 4 bases; junction bases not matched to a gene: 3. Germline-derived CDR1 and CDR2 are ENHRY and SYGVKD. The CDR3 nucleotides read TGTGCCATCAGTGATAGGACAGGAGGAAACACCATATATTTT. It yields the protein CAISDRTGGNTIYF.

In this sample, this clonotype turned up a few times. J is TRBJ1-4 and V is TRBV5-1, with D maybe TRBD1 (5 bases). Germline V lookup: CDR1 SGHRS, CDR2 YFSETQ. CDR3 length: 15 amino acids. Trimming left V 2 bases short and J 8 bases short, with 16 bases between. CDR3 nucleotide sequence: TGCGCCAGCAGCTTAAGGACCGGGGGAGGAGAAAAACTGTTTTTT. This gives the protein CASSLRTGGGEKLFF.

Remarks on this clonotype: Being one base from a much bigger clone, this may be a read error. The rearrangement links TRBV20-1 to TRBJ2-1; D is undetermined. Germline CDR1 reads DFQATT; CDR2 reads SNEGSKA (reference sequence). CDR3 length equals 14 residues. The DNA for the CDR3 is TGCAGTGCTAGAGGTCATTCCTCCTACAATGAGCAGTCCTTC. It specifies CSARGHSSYNEQSF.

The chain joins TRBV18 to TRBJ2-3; 10 bases line up with TRBD1. The J segment lost 3 bases and the V segment lost 2 bases, leaving 2 bases of the junction unmatched. Germline CDR1 is KGHSH and CDR2 is LQKENI. CDR3 length: 15 amino acids. In nucleotides, the CDR3 is TGTGCCAGCTCACCAGTGGGACAGGGGACAGATACGCAGTATTTT. Protein sequence: CASSPVGQGTDTQYF.

This clonotype was seen ten or more times. The V and J genes are TRBV5-1 and TRBJ2-5; a possible D gene is TRBD2 (6 bases). Trimming shortened V by 4 bases and J by 1 base, and 8 bases separated the two germline ends. Germline V CDR1 and CDR2: SGHRS, YFSETQ. This CDR3 comprises 13 residues. CDR3 bases: TGCGCCAGCAGCCCGGAGGGCCAAGAGACCCAGTACTTC. Translation gives CASSPEGQETQYF. The entire variable domain, with the rest obtained from reference TRBV5-1 and TRBJ2-5, is as follows: KAGVTQTPRYLIKTRGQQVTLSCSPISGHRSVSWYQQTPGQGLQFLFEYFSETQRNKGNFPGRFSGRQFSNSRSEMNVSTLELGDSALYLCASSPEGQETQYFGPGTRLLVL.

This chain connects TRBV5-7 to TRBJ1-5; a weak D match, TRBD1 (6 bases). TRBV5-7 is marked as an open reading frame, function uncertain. The CDR3 extends over 16 amino acids. V was cut by 3 bases and J by 7 bases, with 20 bases left in between. Written as DNA, the CDR3 is TGTGCCAGCAGCTCCGAAAGCCGGGACAAGGAACAGCCCCAGCATTTT. Protein sequence: CASSSESRDKEQPQHF.

With respect to this clonotype: At one end the junction does not follow the germline gene, possibly because of a read error. V and J are TRBV4-2 and TRBJ2-3; 8 bases are a match to TRBD2. This CDR3 contains 15 residues. Germline loops: CDR1 LGHNA, CDR2 YNFKEQ. CDR3 bases: TGTGCCAGCAGCGGGACTAGTACCGCGCCAGATACACAGTATTTT. Encoded protein: CASSGTSTAPDTQYF.

The gene calls are TRBV28 and TRBJ1-1; TRBD1 is a possible D gene (6 bases). This CDR3 contains 13 residues. Trimming cost V 8 bases and J 0 bases, with 10 bases left between them. The germline gives CDR1 MDHEN, CDR2 SYDVKM. The CDR3 protein is CASLQGLNTEAFF. The CDR3 DNA follows: TGTGCCAGCCTACAGGGCCTGAACACTGAAGCTTTCTTT.

This clonotype was seen at least ten times. As DNA, the CDR3 is TGTGCCAGCAGAACGGGACAGACGAACACCGGGGAGCTGTTTTTT. This translates into CASRTGQTNTGELFF. V is TRBV6-5 and J is TRBJ2-2; 7 bases match TRBD1. Germline assignment: CDR1 MNHEY and CDR2 SVGAGI. V lost 6 bases and J lost 0; bases outside the gene matches: 4. The CDR3 contains 15 residues.